The 3 T cell receptor beta chains in this list originate from one sample, sequenced in a study of regulatory T cells in long-lasting Graves disease. Time point denoted: persistent/refractory GD, antithyroid drugs over 5 years with positive TRAb. RNA from PBMCs was the source of the TCR library. Investigators prepared the TCR beta libraries by applying iRepertoire HTBI primers and Arm-PCR of CDR3 regions. TCRdb processed the multiplex PCR reads anew with MiXCR; each CDR3 protein has one entry. The repertoire consists of 400,000 or so distinct CDR3 sequences, with roughly 20% occurring once and the leading ten covering roughly 20%. The starting material was peripheral blood mononuclear cells (PBMCs), obtained when the disease was refractory, from a patient treated with antithyroid drugs. These receptors all come from a female donor with Graves disease.

The chain recombines TRBV9 with TRBJ2-2; D remains ambiguous. Germline CDR1 and CDR2: SGDLS and YYNGEE. V was trimmed by 0 bases and J by 7 bases, leaving 13 bases between them. This CDR3 is built from 15 residues. The CDR3 reads CASSVGARGGGELFF. CDR3 DNA sequence: TGTGCCAGCAGCGTAGGGGCCAGAGGTGGCGGGGAGCTGTTTTTT.

This clonotype was counted ten times or more. The rearrangement joins TRBV6-2 or TRBV6-3 to TRBJ1-6; D is unresolved. The length of the CDR3 is 15 residues. Germline V gene sequence: CDR1 MNHEY, CDR2 SVGEGT. Trimming left V 2 bases short and J 7 bases short, with 12 bases between. The CDR3 DNA reads TGTGCCAGCAGTTACCGCCATCGTGGAAATTCACCCCTCCACTTT. Its translation is CASSYRHRGNSPLHF.

V gene TRBV27 combines with J gene TRBJ2-1; tentatively, D is TRBD2 (5 bases). V dropped 7 bases and J dropped 3 bases, with 10 bases sitting between them. CDR3 length equals 13 residues. The V gene's germline CDR1 is MNHEY and CDR2 SMNVEV (reference sequence). The CDR3 is CASTTSYYNEQFF. CDR3 nucleotide sequence: TGTGCCAGCACCACTAGTTACTACAATGAGCAGTTCTTC.